These 5 T cell receptor beta chains were all obtained from the same sample, sequenced in a study of T cells in lung cancer brain metastases. Measured with immunoSEQ multiplex PCR; TCRdb has only the in-frame clones, and not every one. Here the sample spans almost 3,000 clones, around 86% being singletons. The sample taken for sequencing was tumor tissue from the primary lung tumor. Receptors were obtained from a woman aged 55 to 70 with non-small cell lung cancer.

The chain uses TRBV7-3 and TRBJ2-1; 7 bases agree with TRBD1. The CDR3 is 15 amino acids. Trimming cost V 5 bases and J 8 bases; bases outside gene matches: 12. Germline V gives CDR1 SGHTA, CDR2 FQGTGA. CDR3 nucleotide sequence: TGTGCCAGCAGCCCCATGGGGACAGTCTCCGATGAGCAGTTCTTC. Its translation is CASSPMGTVSDEQFF.

CDR3 protein: CASSSGQGLNNQPQHF. CDR3 nucleotide sequence: TGTGCCAGCAGTTCGGGACAGGGCTTGAACAATCAGCCCCAGCATTTT. The chain carries TRBV6-6 and TRBJ1-5; 9 nucleotides agree with TRBD1. The CDR3 totals 16 residues. Germline lookup yields CDR1 MNHNY and CDR2 SVGAGI (reference sequence). The ends lost 4 bases at V and 3 bases at J; junction bases unmatched: 7.

The chain couples TRBV7-9 to TRBJ2-2, with D possibly being TRBD2 (6 bases). V lost 5 bases and J 3 bases, leaving 10 bases between the germline ends. CDR3 length: 14 amino acids. From germline, CDR1 is SEHNR and CDR2 FQNEAQ (reference sequence). CDR3: CASSRELDTGELFF. Here the CDR3 DNA reads TGTGCCAGCAGCCGGGAGTTAGACACCGGGGAGCTGTTTTTT.

The chain uses TRBV20-1 and TRBJ2-1; weak D call: TRBD1 (5 bases). Germline V gene sequence: CDR1 DFQATT, CDR2 SNEGSKA (reference sequence). The V end lost 5 bases, the J end lost 9 bases, and 11 bases lay between the germline ends. CDR3 length: 11 residues. In DNA form, the CDR3 reads TGCAGTGCTTCTAGGGGTGGTGAGCAGTTCTTC. Amino acids: CSASRGGEQFF.

V is TRBV7-3 and J is TRBJ2-1; 8 nucleotides agree with TRBD1. Trimming took 2 bases from V and 5 from J; bases not matched to a gene: 2. The CDR3 contains 14 residues. The germline CDR1 and CDR2 sequences are SGHTA and FQGTGA. The CDR3 sequence: CASSLGQGHNEQFF. The CDR3 coding sequence is TGTGCCAGCAGCTTAGGACAGGGCCACAATGAGCAGTTCTTC.